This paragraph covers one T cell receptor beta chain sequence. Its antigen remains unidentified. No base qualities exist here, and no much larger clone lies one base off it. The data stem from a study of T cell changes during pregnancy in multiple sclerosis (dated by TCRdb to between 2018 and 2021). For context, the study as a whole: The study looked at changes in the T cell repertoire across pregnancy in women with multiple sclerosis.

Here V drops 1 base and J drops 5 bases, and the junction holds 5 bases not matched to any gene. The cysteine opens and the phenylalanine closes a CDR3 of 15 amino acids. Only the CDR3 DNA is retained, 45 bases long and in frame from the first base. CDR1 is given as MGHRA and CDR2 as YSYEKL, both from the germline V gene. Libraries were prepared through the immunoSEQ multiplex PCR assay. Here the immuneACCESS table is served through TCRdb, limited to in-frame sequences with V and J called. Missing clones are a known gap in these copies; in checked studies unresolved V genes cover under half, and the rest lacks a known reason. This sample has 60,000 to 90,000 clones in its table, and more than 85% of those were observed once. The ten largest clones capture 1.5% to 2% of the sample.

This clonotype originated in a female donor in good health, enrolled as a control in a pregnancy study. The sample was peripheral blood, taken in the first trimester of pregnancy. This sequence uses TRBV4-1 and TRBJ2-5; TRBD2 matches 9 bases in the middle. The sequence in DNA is TGCGCCAGCAGCCAAGGGCGGCTAGCGGGGGAGACCCAGTACTTC. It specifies CASSQGRLAGETQYF.